This T cell receptor beta chain was sequenced for a study of cytomegalovirus exposure and HLA in healthy donors. Regarding the study as a whole: An analysis that was carried out later associated 17,000 or so TCR beta sequences with HLA alleles at 0.05 false discovery rate. Common viral pathogens seemed, in a later analysis, to connect with several of the most significant clusters. Sequences of the TCR beta chain were said to predict the HLA-A and HLA-B alleles of most subjects accurately.

The study ran its PCR with 60 Vbeta and 13 Jbeta primers. TCRdb keeps only in-frame clones here, not all; method: immunoSEQ multiplex PCR. The sample records about 160,000 clones, roughly three quarters being singletons. Comment on this clone: As yet, its antigen is unknown.

This CDR3 has 14 amino acids. Looked up from germline, CDR1 is GTSNPN and CDR2 is SVGIG (reference sequence). V lost 7 bases and J 7 bases, leaving 20 bases between the germline ends. The sample was PBMCs. This chain connects TRBV30 to TRBJ1-5; no reliable D call. This sequence was found in a woman in her forties in good health and CMV-seropositive. The DNA of the CDR3 is TGTGCCTACCAAAGGTCGGGTAGTACCCAGCCCCAGCATTTT. This translates into CAYQRSGSTQPQHF.